The clone carrying this T cell receptor (beta chain) was recorded many times. The antigen is not known. PBMCs numbering at least 6 million were isolated per sample. A sample-barcoded 5' primer and a J-beta primer mix were used in a second PCR of about 7 to 12 cycles. A template-switch adaptor that had 12 random nucleotides put a tag on each cDNA molecule. TCRdb reprocessed the 5' RACE reads with MiXCR, giving one entry per CDR3 protein. Of about 570,000 distinct CDR3 sequences listed, 25% to 30% are singletons. Trimming took 6 bases from V and 1 from J, leaving 6 bases between them. Germline assignment: CDR1 SQVTM and CDR2 ANQGSEA. CDR3 length: 12 amino acids. The data were taken from a study of blood T cells in healthy people across ages. Study details: Per two T cells, template switching captured roughly one barcoded beta molecule. The study's findings and limits: Aged donors had fewer naive CD4+ cells and lower diversity than long-lived donors.

The TCR comes from a woman between 65 and 79 years old in good health. The material sequenced was blood. The V gene is TRBV29-1, the J gene TRBJ1-4, with a tentative D call TRBD1 (5 bases). This chain's CDR3 is CSVQGTNEKLFF. CDR3 nucleotides: TGCAGCGTCCAGGGAACTAATGAAAAACTGTTTTTT.